This TCR beta chain was sequenced during a study of blood T cell repertoires in COVID-19. Across the study: Samples came from the United States, Italy and Spain, spanning acute and convalescent COVID-19.

V shed 4 bases and J 3 bases; nucleotides not matched to a gene: 15. Germline V gene data show CDR1 as SGHRS and CDR2 as YFSETQ. The CDR3 covers 18 residues. Generated by immunoSEQ multiplex PCR, the TCRdb table keeps only in-frame clones and is missing some. Here the sample spans about 190,000 clones, about 88% being singletons. The chain carries TRBV5-1 and TRBJ1-3, with 8 bases fitting TRBD1. The TCR sequence derives from a man aged 25-45 years with active or convalescent COVID-19. The sample consisted of peripheral blood. CDR3 DNA: TGCGCCAGCAGCCCAGCGCCAGGGGGCGAAGCTCTTGGAAACACCATATATTTT. Its protein product is CASSPAPGGEALGNTIYF.